This T cell receptor beta chain was recorded in a study of T cell responses to AZD1222 COVID-19 vaccine. The study's findings and limits: Distributed over spike, vaccine-associated CD4 TCRs predominated at 160-218 and 743-854. The study sampled repertoires only after the peak T cell response. A rise in Spike-specific TCR breadth and depth followed two AZD1222 doses. Reportedly, nearly half the spike-specific TCRs target unmutated variant regions.

Remarks on this clone: Its antigen remains unidentified.

The table came from immunoSEQ multiplex PCR; TCRdb's copy has only in-frame clones and leaves some out. The table records some 130,000 clones, 88% of them present only once. This CDR3 is built from 17 residues. V was pared by 5 bases and J by 0 bases, with 18 bases between. Per germline, CDR1 SEHNR and CDR2 FQNEAQ (reference sequence). The sequence was collected from an adult in good health. The sample in question was peripheral blood, obtained on day 0 of MenACWY control vaccination. The J gene is TRBJ2-3, the V gene TRBV7-9; weak D call: TRBD1 (6 bases). CDR3 coding DNA: TGTGCCAGCAGCCCCCCCTGGACAGTCAAAAGCACAGATACGCAGTATTTT. Its protein is CASSPPWTVKSTDTQYF.